This record looks at one T cell receptor beta chain sequence and its context. No cognate antigen has been identified for it. Base qualities were left out, and no much larger clone turns up one base away. This sample is drawn from a study of cytomegalovirus exposure and HLA in healthy donors (dated by TCRdb to between 2016 and 2019). Background for the entire study: An earlier analysis of fewer than 750 of the donors reported 250 to 300 Gb of sequence data and 95 million to 120 million unique TCR beta sequences obtained from approximately 180 million T cells. About 300 gigabases of sequencing data and approximately 84 million unique TCR sequences were included in an early release covering roughly 600 HLA-typed donors. Of the roughly 400 genotyped donors, around 81% fell in the genetic ancestry cluster associated with self-reported Caucasian donors. The study aimed to test whether cataloging public T cell receptors could reveal signatures of past pathogen exposure. The study used immunosequencing to profile the T cell repertoires of 600 to 850 subjects and linked those repertoires to cytomegalovirus serostatus. Along with the approximately 700-subject first cohort, a separate validation cohort of more than 90 different subjects was used. The study combined high-throughput TCR immunosequencing, statistical association of individual TCRs with disease status, and machine learning to predict cytomegalovirus infection status. A later analysis re-analyzed previously published TCR beta repertoires from 500 to 700 donors and added high-resolution HLA genotyping to study TCR occurrence patterns. The later analysis used no new phenotypic data to find candidate immune exposures, relying instead on TCR beta sequences and their occurrence across donors. An earlier analysis of 587 of the donors applied high-throughput TCR beta sequencing to assess whether each TCR beta V gene segment acted as functional or pseudogenic. Alongside the repertoire data, information on donor age, sex, ethnicity and CMV serostatus was compiled. A later genetic analysis took genome-wide SNP genotypes for about 65% of the 666 donors and used that subset as a discovery cohort. All discovery cohort repertoires had been generated on a single sequencing platform. Both class I and class II loci were covered by HLA typing, at four-digit resolution. Typing coverage differed by locus: A, B, C, DRB1 and DQB1 were typed in about 620-630 donors, DQA1 in roughly 510, DPA1 in 606, and DPB1 in 400 to 490. Four or five DR-DQ haplotypes were handled as single units for association and clustering, since linkage in the cohort was strong. Among almost 400 genotyped donors of the cohort, an average of approximately 230,000 unique TCR beta nucleotide sequences were sequenced per donor, roughly 20% of them non-productive. Overall study outcomes, separate from this receptor: A later analysis associated approximately 17,000 TCR beta sequences with specific HLA alleles at a false discovery rate of 0.05. In vitro tests confirmed that a few of the cytomegalovirus-associated TCR beta chains recognize cytomegalovirus antigens. Only TCR beta chains were sequenced in this cohort, and the absence of alpha or paired-chain data limited detectable features. In a later analysis, TCR association rates were found to vary across HLA loci, with the most associated TCRs seen for DRB1 alleles and the fewest for HLA-C alleles. The study gave a list of under 200 TCR beta chains associated with cytomegalovirus. Assigning TCR associations to individual alleles was difficult when HLA alleles, especially DR and DQ, strongly co-occurred. A later genetic analysis reported fewer N-insertions in productive TCRs among donors in an Asian-associated ancestry cluster than the roughly 690-donor mean. In both the original and validation cohorts, the classifier was reported to diagnose cytomegalovirus status with high specificity and sensitivity. In a later genetic analysis, a missense DCLRE1C variant was associated with V-gene and J-gene trimming of TCR beta chains, and the association was replicated in an independent cohort. CMV serostatus was the only immune exposure information available for the cohort. While some public TCRs were present in many individuals, most TCR sequences turned up only very rarely across donors. Because counts were too low, roughly 16 rarely observed V segments, including chromosome 9 orphons, were left out of the earlier analysis of 500 to 750 of the donors. Correlated functional status among segregating V segments might reflect linkage disequilibrium, but an unknown experimental factor could not be ruled out. Some IMGT-functional V segments, including TRBV6-2 and TRBV6-3, could not be distinguished by the 87-base-pair reads and were therefore excluded. Several of the top co-occurrence clusters appeared to be linked to parvovirus B19, influenza, CMV and Epstein-Barr virus, according to a later analysis. A later analysis found that most CMV-associated TCR beta chains appeared HLA-restricted, with HLA associations seemingly driven largely by CMV exposure. A cluster of highly shared sequence variants was judged likely to represent a technical artifact of the sequencing pipeline. Roughly uniform sequencing depth across donors was assumed in presence/absence analyses, although this assumption may not hold. A further reported finding was that TCR beta sequences accurately predicted the HLA-A and HLA-B alleles for most subjects in the first cohort. The authors suggested that the approach could potentially be generalized to other disease states and immunological phenotypes. In an earlier analysis of about 540 of the donors, most TCR beta V segments were observed in productive rearrangements about 87% or about 30% of the time, broadly matching IMGT annotations. Because some donors lacked HLA typing at each locus, the association tests relied only on the typed subset. Compared with equally common non-associated chains, HLA-associated TCR beta chains in a later analysis were more clonally expanded and had lower generation probabilities.

Library creation used the immunoSEQ multiplex PCR assay. For the multiplex PCR, a mixture combining 60 forward primers for TCR Vbeta segments and 13 reverse primers for TCR Jbeta segments was used. The CDR3 region of rearranged TCR beta genes was amplified from genomic DNA with a multiplex PCR assay. The amplified TCR beta libraries were sequenced on the Illumina HiSeq System as 87-base-pair reads. The paper's processing steps were these. In a later analysis, 77 million or so unique TCR beta chains were counted across the approximately 620 repertoires, and approximately 9.9 million of these chains were shared by at least two donors. To remove PCR and sequencing errors, raw reads were error-corrected and collapsed into unique sequences using a nearest-neighbor algorithm that merged closely related sequences. V, D and J gene segments were assigned by aligning CDR3 sequences to IMGT reference sequences. For a sequence to be retained, at least a six-nucleotide match to both a V gene segment and a J gene segment was required. Rearrangements were classified as productive when the CDR3 lacked stop codons and remained in frame with V and J, and all other rearrangements were classified as non-productive. CDR3 was defined by IMGT convention, running from the second conserved V-encoded cysteine to the conserved J-encoded phenylalanine. In an earlier analysis of more than 550 of the donors, sequences lacking an unambiguous match to a single V gene segment were excluded. An earlier analysis of a few hundred of the donors called V segments functional above 56.7% productive rearrangements and segregating when the between-donor standard deviation exceeded 5%. To diagnose cytomegalovirus status from the catalog of TCR beta chain sequences, a statistical classification framework was built. A later analysis assigned V and J genes by comparing TCR nucleotide sequences with IMGT/GENE-DB human TR gene sequences. In a later analysis, CDR3 sequences and most-parsimonious VDJ recombination scenarios were assigned using the TCRdist pipeline. A later analysis defined each TCR beta chain by its CDR3 amino acid sequence plus V-gene family, and excluded reads lacking a unique V-gene family. As a way to deal with suspected cross-contamination and a sequencing artifact, a later analysis dropped more than 500 nucleotide sequences that were highly shared and had low generation probability. In a later analysis, a clonal expansion index was calculated for each public chain from normalized within-repertoire ranks of inferred template counts. A later analysis computed generation probabilities with a VDJ recombination model fitted to out-of-frame rearrangements, and checked the results against IGoR. In a later analysis, TCR-TCR, TCR-HLA and TCR-CMV co-occurrence was scored with hypergeometric tests, and a repertoire-size bias correction was applied to TCR pairs. To estimate false discovery rates, a later analysis permuted the HLA or CMV assignments 20 times. In a later analysis, co-occurring TCRs were grouped with DBSCAN, and TCRdist sequence similarity was added when clustering was performed within HLA-allele-positive subsets. For co-occurrence clustering, repertoires with fewer than 30,000 or more than 120,000 public chains were excluded, along with roughly five repertoires with anomalous nucleotide sharing. TCRdb holds this immuneACCESS table with in-frame rearrangements only. Some clones are missing; in checked studies, unresolved V genes explain under half, and the rest has no known cause. V and J calls and clone size follow that table, whereas D and trimming were derived from the DNA. The table for this sample lists about 86,000 clones; more than 75% of them were counted only once. About 15% of the sample is taken by the ten largest.

The CDR3 starts with the cysteine, ends with the phenylalanine, and has 16 residues. Of the read, only the CDR3 DNA is kept; its 48 bases are in frame from base 1. CDR1 and CDR2 are read off the germline V gene as MNHEY and SVGAGI. V drops 2 bases and J drops 7 bases, leaving 20 bases in between. In total, 666 healthy bone marrow donors made up the cohort. All cohort members were sampled while nominally healthy, although unrecorded immune exposures were likely present. The donor tested CMV seropositive, placing the donor among the roughly 300 seropositive members of the cohort. Each donor provided a peripheral blood sample, and peripheral blood mononuclear cells were used for TCR beta sequencing. Genomic DNA extraction from the blood cell samples was performed with the Qiagen DNeasy Blood Extraction Kit.

The sequenced material came from PBMCs. The TCR sequence derives from a woman in her forties in good health and CMV-seropositive. The chain couples TRBV6-5 to TRBJ1-1, with the D gene too uncertain to name. The CDR3 has the sequence CASSYDLEGDYYEAFF. The nucleotide sequence is TGTGCCAGCAGTTACGATTTAGAGGGAGACTATTATGAAGCTTTCTTT.